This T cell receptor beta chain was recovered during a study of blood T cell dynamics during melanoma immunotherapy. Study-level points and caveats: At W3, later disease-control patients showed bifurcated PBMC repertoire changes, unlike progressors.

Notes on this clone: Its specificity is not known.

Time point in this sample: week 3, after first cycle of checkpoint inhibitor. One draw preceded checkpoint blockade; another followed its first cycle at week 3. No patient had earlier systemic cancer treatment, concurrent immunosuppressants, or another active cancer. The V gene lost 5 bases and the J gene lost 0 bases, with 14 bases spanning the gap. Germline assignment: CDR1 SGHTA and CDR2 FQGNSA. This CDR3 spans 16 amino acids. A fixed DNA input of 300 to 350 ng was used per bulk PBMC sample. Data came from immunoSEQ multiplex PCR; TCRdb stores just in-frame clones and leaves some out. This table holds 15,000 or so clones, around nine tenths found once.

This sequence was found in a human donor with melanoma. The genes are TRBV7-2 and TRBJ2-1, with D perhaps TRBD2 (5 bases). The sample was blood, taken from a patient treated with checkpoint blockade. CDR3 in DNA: TGTGCCAGCAGCCCAAGGTCGGGGAGCTCCTACAATGAGCAGTTCTTC. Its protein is CASSPRSGSSYNEQFF.